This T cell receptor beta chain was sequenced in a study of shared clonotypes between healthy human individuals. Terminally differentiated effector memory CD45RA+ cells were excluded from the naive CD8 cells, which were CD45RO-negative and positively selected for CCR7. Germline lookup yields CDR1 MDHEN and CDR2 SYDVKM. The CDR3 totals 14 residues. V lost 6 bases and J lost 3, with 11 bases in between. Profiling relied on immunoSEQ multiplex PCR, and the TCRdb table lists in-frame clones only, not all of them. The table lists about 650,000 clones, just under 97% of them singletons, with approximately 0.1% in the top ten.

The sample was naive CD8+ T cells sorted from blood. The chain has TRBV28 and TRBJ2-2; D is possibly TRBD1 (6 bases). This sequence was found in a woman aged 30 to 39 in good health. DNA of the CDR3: TGTGCCAGCAGGAACAGGGTTTACACCGGGGAGCTGTTTTTT. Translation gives CASRNRVYTGELFF.